This T cell receptor beta chain was captured by sequencing in a study of T cells in Graves' hyperthyroidism and ophthalmopathy. In germline, CDR1 is SGHKS, CDR2 YYEKEE (reference sequence). Trimming removed 2 bases from V and 4 bases from J, with 18 bases in between. There are 16 residues in the CDR3. This clonotype was found many times. Its specificity is not known. It was uncontrolled infection, other autoimmune disease, pregnancy or lactation that excluded patients. RNA transcripts were the template for amplifying TCR beta CDR3 regions. The TCR CDR3 first-round RT-PCR relied on the HTBI primer set. MiXCR, run by TCRdb on the multiplex PCR reads, gives a single entry per CDR3 protein. The table includes about 520,000 distinct CDR3 sequences, about a fifth detected once. Study-level results: The model identified upcoming ophthalmopathy a median around 7.1 months ahead of onset. The authors' 13 V-J model separated ophthalmopathy from stable hyperthyroidism.

The chain is built from TRBV5-5 and TRBJ1-1; D may be TRBD1 (5 bases). Sequencing was performed on blood. The TCR was taken from a man between 18 and 35 years old with Graves' hyperthyroidism. The CDR3: CASSFPGRQPTTEAFF. The CDR3 nucleotides read TGTGCCAGCAGCTTCCCGGGAAGACAGCCAACCACTGAAGCTTTCTTT.